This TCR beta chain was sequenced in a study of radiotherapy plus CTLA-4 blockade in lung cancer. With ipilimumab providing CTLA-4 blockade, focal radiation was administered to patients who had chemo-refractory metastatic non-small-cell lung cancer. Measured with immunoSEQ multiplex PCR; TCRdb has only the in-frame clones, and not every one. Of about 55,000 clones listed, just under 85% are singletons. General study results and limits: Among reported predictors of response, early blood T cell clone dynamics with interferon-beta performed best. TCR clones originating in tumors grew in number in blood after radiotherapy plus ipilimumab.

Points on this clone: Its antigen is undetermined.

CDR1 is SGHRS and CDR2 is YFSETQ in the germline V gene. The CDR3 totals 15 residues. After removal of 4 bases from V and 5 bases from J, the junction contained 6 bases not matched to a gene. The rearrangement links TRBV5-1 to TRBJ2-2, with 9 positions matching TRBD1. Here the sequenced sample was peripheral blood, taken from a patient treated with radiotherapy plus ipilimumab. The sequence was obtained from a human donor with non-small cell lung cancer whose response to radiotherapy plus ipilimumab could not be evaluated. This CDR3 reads CASSPDRGITGELFF. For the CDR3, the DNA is TGCGCCAGCAGCCCGGACAGGGGTATAACCGGGGAGCTGTTTTTT.